This T cell receptor (beta chain) was observed in a study of cytomegalovirus exposure and HLA in healthy donors. Profiled with immunoSEQ multiplex PCR; TCRdb holds only in-frame clones, not every one. This table has 40,000 to 60,000 clones, 94% appearing once. Study-level results: TCR sequences were mostly rare, though some public TCRs occurred in many donors.

The V gene end was trimmed by 4 bases and the J gene end by 3 bases; junction bases not matched to a gene: 6. Per the germline V gene, CDR1 is PRHDT and CDR2 is FYEKMQ (reference sequence). This CDR3 region has 15 residues. Worth noting for this clone: Antigen unknown.

Input material: PBMCs. The receptor was isolated from a woman between 18 and 29 years old in good health and CMV-seropositive. The rearrangement joins TRBV13 to TRBJ2-3; 8 bases map to TRBD2. CDR3 nucleotide sequence: TGTGCCAGCAGCTCTGGACTAGCCCCGACAGATACGCAGTATTTT. Translating gives CASSSGLAPTDTQYF.